This T cell receptor beta chain was recovered during a study of beta chain features in type 1 diabetes. Study at large: All samples combined gave roughly 100 million sorted cells for examination. Notes on the study in general: The similarity of naive, central memory and Treg TCRB repertoires appeared greater among patients than among healthy donors. All four CD4+ subsets from Type 1 diabetes patients carried moderately but significantly shorter TCRB CDR3s.

The CDR3 length is 13 residues. Per germline, CDR1 SGHRS and CDR2 YFSETQ. Trimming removed 4 bases at V and 2 bases at J, with 10 bases between. The whole isolated RNA underwent reverse transcription, so sequencing captured expressed TCRB transcripts. Repertoires were generated with immunoSEQ multiplex PCR, while TCRdb's copy carries only in-frame clones and drops some. The top ten clones hold around 0.02% of a sample with over 700,000 clones, roughly a sixth of them seen once. This clone has more than one count but fewer than ten. Its target is not known. Different DNA sequences within this sample yield the same CDR3. Sampling consisted of one heparinised blood draw per donor, averaging around 120 mL.

The receptor was isolated from a young woman in good health. The sequenced sample was naive CD4+ T cells from blood. The gene calls are TRBV5-1 and TRBJ2-7; D is unclear. CDR3 bases: TGCGCCAGCAGCCTACGGACGCCCTACGAGCAGTACTTC. This gives the protein CASSLRTPYEQYF.